This TCR beta chain derives from a study of cytomegalovirus exposure and HLA in healthy donors. Study conclusions and caveats: Several of the most significant clusters were apparently associated with common viral pathogens in a later analysis. TCR sequences were mostly rare, though some public TCRs occurred in many donors. The likely explanation for a cluster of highly shared sequence variants was sequencing artifact.

The PCR ran on 60 Vbeta and 13 Jbeta primers. Data came from immunoSEQ multiplex PCR; TCRdb stores just in-frame clones and leaves some out. This table has some 180,000 clones, about three quarters appearing once. V dropped 4 bases and J dropped 5 bases, with 14 bases sitting between them. In germline, CDR1 is SGHDN, CDR2 FVKESK. There are 14 residues in the CDR3. As for this clone: What it binds is unknown.

This receptor was taken from a man in his late teens or twenties in good health and CMV-seronegative. Sequencing input: PBMCs. This sequence joins TRBV14 and TRBJ1-1, with D possibly matching TRBD1 (5 bases). The CDR3 is CASSLQTATTEAFF. The CDR3 region has the DNA TGTGCCAGCAGCCTACAGACAGCTACGACTGAAGCTTTCTTT.